This TCR beta chain is drawn from a study of early T cells in non-severe SARS-CoV-2 infection. This clonotype has at least ten counts. The CDR3 consists of 16 residues. Germline loops: CDR1 MGHDK, CDR2 SYGVNS. V shed 1 base, J shed 2 bases, and the junction held 5 bases outside the gene matches. TCRdb analysed the 5' RACE reads with MiXCR anew, one entry per CDR3 protein. This sample has 25,000 to 30,000 distinct CDR3 sequences, with around 5.4% found just once. The sequencing input was whole blood. This TCR was sampled from an adult who was a healthcare worker with PCR-confirmed SARS-CoV-2 infection or an uninfected control (not recorded which). The V call is TRBV25-1, the J call TRBJ2-3, with 8 bases fitting TRBD1. The CDR3 here is CASSELNRGNTDTQYF. CDR3 coding DNA: TGTGCCAGCAGTGAATTGAACAGGGGGAACACAGATACGCAGTATTTT.